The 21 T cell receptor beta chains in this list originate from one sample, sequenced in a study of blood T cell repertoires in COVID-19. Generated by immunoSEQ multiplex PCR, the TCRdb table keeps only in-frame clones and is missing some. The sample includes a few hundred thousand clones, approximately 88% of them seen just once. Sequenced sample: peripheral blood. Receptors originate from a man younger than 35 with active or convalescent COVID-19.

The CDR3 DNA is TGTGCCCGACGGGAACTAGCGAGCACAGATACGCAGTATTTT. Translated: CARRELASTDTQYF. The chain combines TRBV3-1 (or the pseudogene TRBV3-2) with TRBJ2-3; 7 positions agree with TRBD2. V lost 11 bases and J lost 0; bases outside the gene matches: 8. Germline CDR1 reads LGHDT; CDR2 reads YNNKEL (reference sequence). The CDR3 consists of 14 residues.

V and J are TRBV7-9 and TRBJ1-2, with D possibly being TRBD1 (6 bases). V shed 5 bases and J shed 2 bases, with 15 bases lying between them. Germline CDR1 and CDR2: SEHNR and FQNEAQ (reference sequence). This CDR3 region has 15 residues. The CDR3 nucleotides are TGTGCCAGCAGCCTCCCACCCGGACAGAACTATGGCTACACCTTC. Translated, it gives CASSLPPGQNYGYTF.

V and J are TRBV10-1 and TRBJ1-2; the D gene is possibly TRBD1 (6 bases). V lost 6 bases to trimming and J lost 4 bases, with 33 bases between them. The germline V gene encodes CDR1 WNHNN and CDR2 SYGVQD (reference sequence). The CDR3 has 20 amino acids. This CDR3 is CASSGTPTADATGLSYGYTF. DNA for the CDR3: TGCGCCAGCAGCGGAACCCCGACCGCTGACGCGACAGGACTTTCCTATGGCTACACCTTC.

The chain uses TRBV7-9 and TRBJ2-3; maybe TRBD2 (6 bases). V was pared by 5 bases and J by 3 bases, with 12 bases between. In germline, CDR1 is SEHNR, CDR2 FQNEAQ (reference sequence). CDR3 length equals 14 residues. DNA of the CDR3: TGTGCCAGCAGCCGGGCCGGGGGAACAGATACGCAGTATTTT. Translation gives CASSRAGGTDTQYF.

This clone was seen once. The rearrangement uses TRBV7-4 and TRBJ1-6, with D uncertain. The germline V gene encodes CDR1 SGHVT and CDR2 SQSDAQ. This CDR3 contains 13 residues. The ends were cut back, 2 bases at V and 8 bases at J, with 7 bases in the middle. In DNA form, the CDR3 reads TGTGCCAGCAGCTTACCGGAGTATTCACCCCTCCACTTT. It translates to CASSLPEYSPLHF.

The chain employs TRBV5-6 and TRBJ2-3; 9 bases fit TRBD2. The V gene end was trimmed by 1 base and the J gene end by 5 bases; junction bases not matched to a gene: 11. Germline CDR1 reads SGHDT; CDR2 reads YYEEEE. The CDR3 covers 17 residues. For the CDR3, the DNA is TGTGCCAGCAGCTTGACAAGTGGTAGCGGGGGCGTAGATACGCAGTATTTT. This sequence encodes CASSLTSGSGGVDTQYF. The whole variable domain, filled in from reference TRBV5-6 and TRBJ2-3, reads DAGVTQSPTHLIKTRGQQVTLRCSPKSGHDTVSWYQQALGQGPQFIFQYYEEEERQRGNFPDRFSGHQFPNYSSELNVNALLLGDSALYLCASSLTSGSGGVDTQYFGPGTRLTVL.

The chain's CDR3 is CASSAGLAGGPSYNEQFF. The CDR3 DNA reads as TGTGCCAGCAGTGCCGGACTAGCGGGGGGGCCGTCCTACAATGAGCAGTTCTTC. V and J are TRBV6-1 and TRBJ2-1; TRBD2 aligns across 15 bases. The ends lost 4 bases at V and 1 base at J; junction bases unmatched: 5. CDR1 and CDR2 (germline): MNHNS, SASEGT. The CDR3 is 18 amino acids.

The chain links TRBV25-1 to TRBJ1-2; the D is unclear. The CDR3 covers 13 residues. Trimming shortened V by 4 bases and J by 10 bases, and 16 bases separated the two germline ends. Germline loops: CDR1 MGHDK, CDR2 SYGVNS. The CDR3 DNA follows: TGTGCCAGCAGTGGACGGCGAGGGTGGGACTACACCTTC. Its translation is CASSGRRGWDYTF.

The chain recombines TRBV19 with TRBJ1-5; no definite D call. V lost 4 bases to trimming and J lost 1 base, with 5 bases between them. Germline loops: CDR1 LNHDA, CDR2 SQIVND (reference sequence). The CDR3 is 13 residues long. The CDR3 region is CASSSLSNQPQHF. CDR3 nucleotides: TGTGCCAGTAGTAGCCTAAGCAATCAGCCCCAGCATTTT.

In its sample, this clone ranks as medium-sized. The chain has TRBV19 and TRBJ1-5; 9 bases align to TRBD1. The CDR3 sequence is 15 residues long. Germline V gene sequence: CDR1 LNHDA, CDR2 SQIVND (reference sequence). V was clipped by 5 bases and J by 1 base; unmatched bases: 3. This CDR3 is CASSGTGRSNQPQHF. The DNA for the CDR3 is TGTGCCAGTAGTGGGACAGGGAGAAGCAATCAGCCCCAGCATTTT.

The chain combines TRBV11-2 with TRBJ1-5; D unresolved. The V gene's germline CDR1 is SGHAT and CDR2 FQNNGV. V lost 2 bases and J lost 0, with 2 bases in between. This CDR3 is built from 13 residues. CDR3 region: CASSLHSNQPQHF. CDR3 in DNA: TGTGCCAGCAGCTTACATAGCAATCAGCCCCAGCATTTT.

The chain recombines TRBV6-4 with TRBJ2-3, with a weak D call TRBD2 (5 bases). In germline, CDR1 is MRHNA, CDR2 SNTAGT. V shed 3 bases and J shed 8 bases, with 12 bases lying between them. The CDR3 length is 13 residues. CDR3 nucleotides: TGTGCCAGCAGTGAAGCGCGGGCCGGTACGCAGTATTTT. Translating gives CASSEARAGTQYF.

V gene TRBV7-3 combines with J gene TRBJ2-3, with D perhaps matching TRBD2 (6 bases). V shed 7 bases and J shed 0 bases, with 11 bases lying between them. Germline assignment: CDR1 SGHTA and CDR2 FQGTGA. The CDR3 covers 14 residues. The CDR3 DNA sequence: TGTGCCAGCAACACCGGGACTAGCACAGATACGCAGTATTTT. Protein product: CASNTGTSTDTQYF.

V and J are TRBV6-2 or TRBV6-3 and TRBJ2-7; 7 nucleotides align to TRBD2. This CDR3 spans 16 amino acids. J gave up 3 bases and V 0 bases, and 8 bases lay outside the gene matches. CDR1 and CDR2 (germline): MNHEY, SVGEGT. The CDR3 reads CASSYSKWGGIYEQYF. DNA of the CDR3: TGTGCCAGCAGTTACTCGAAGTGGGGGGGAATCTACGAGCAGTACTTC.

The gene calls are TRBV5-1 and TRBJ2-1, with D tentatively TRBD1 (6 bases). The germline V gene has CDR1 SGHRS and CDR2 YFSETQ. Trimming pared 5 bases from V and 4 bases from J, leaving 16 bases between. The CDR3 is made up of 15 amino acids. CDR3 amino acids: CASSPRAGDYNEQFF. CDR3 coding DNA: TGCGCCAGCAGTCCCCGGGCAGGGGATTACAATGAGCAGTTCTTC.

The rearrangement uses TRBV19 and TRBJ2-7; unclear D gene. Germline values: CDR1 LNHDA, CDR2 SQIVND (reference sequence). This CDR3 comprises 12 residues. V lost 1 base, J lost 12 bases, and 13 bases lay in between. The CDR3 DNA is TGTGCCAGTAGTATAGCGCCAGATCATCTGTACTTC. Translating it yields CASSIAPDHLYF.

This CDR3 reads CASSVRTSGNNEQFF. Written as DNA, the CDR3 is TGTGCCAGCAGTGTGCGGACTAGCGGGAACAATGAGCAGTTCTTC. The V and J genes are TRBV25-1 and TRBJ2-1, with TRBD2 identical over 12 bases. The germline CDR1 and CDR2 sequences are MGHDK and SYGVNS. CDR3 size: 15 residues. V gave up 4 bases and J gave up 5 bases; unmatched junction bases: 3.

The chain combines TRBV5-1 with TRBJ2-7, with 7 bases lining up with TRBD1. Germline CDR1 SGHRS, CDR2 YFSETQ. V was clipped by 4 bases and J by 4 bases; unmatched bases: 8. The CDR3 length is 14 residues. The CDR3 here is CASSTTGFEYEQYF. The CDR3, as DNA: TGCGCCAGCAGCACGACAGGGTTTGAATACGAGCAGTACTTC.

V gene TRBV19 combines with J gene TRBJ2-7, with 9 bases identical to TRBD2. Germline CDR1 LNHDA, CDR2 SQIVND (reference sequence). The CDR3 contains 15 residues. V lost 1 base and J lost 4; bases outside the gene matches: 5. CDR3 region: CASSIALAGIYEQYF. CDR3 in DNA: TGTGCCAGTAGTATAGCCCTAGCGGGGATTTACGAGCAGTACTTC.

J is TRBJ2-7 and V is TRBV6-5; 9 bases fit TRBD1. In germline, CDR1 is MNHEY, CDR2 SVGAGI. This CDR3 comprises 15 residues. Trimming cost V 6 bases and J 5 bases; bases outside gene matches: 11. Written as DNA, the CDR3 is TGTGCCAGCAGAAACCACGGACAGGGGTCCCACGAGCAGTACTTC. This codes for CASRNHGQGSHEQYF.

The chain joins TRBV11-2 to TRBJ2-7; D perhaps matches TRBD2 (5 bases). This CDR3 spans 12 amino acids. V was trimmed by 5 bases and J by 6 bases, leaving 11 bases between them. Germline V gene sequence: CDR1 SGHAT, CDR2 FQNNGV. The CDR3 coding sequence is TGTGCCAGCAGCCTCAGGACTGCCGAGCAGTACTTC. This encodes CASSLRTAEQYF.